The 10 T cell receptor beta chains reported below all come from one sample, sequenced in a study of blood T cell repertoires in COVID-19. Assay used: immunoSEQ multiplex PCR; TCRdb lists only in-frame clones, some missing. The sample consists of approximately 210,000 clones, 70% to 85% of them appearing once. Specimen: PBMCs or T cells enriched from blood (not recorded which). The origin of the receptors is a man in his forties who had recovered from COVID-19.

The rearrangement joins TRBV5-1 to TRBJ1-4; TRBD1 might be the D (6 bases). Germline V gene lookup returns CDR1 SGHRS and CDR2 YFSETQ. The V end lost 0 bases, the J end lost 5 bases, and 8 bases lay between the germline ends. The CDR3 length is 14 residues. The CDR3 DNA is TGCGCCAGCAGCTTGGCCGGACAGAATGAAAAACTGTTTTTT. Translated, it gives CASSLAGQNEKLFF. Full variable domain (remainder filled in from reference TRBV5-1 and TRBJ1-4): KAGVTQTPRYLIKTRGQQVTLSCSPISGHRSVSWYQQTPGQGLQFLFEYFSETQRNKGNFPGRFSGRQFSNSRSEMNVSTLELGDSALYLCASSLAGQNEKLFFGSGTQLSVL.

V usage is TRBV28 and J usage is TRBJ2-3, with TRBD1 matching 8 bases. The CDR3 runs to 17 residues. The germline gives CDR1 MDHEN, CDR2 SYDVKM. V lost 5 bases, J lost 1 base, and 11 bases stayed unmatched. The CDR3 region has the DNA TGTGCCAGCAGTCCTCGCTGGGGACAGGCGCGCACAGATACGCAGTATTTT. As protein: CASSPRWGQARTDTQYF.

The chain is built from TRBV7-8 and TRBJ1-6; a possible D gene is TRBD1 (5 bases). CDR1 is SGHVS and CDR2 is FQNEAQ in the germline V gene. V shed 1 base and J shed 5 bases, with 12 bases lying between them. This CDR3 is built from 16 residues. This CDR3 reads CASSLGVSGNNSPLHF. CDR3 DNA: TGTGCCAGCAGCTTAGGGGTGTCAGGGAATAATTCACCCCTCCACTTT.

This clone is a singleton in its sample. This chain links TRBV6-5 with TRBJ2-7; possible D gene TRBD2, 7 bases. The CDR3 consists of 14 residues. CDR1 MNHEY and CDR2 SVGAGI come from the germline V gene. The germline V and J ends were trimmed by 7 bases and 2 bases, with 15 bases remaining between them. CDR3 DNA: TGTGCCAGCACCCCCGGGCGGGGGCCCTACGAGCAGTACTTC. Translation: CASTPGRGPYEQYF.

This clone was found once. The rearrangement joins TRBV14 to TRBJ1-1, with 8 bases identical to TRBD1. The J segment lost 9 bases and the V segment lost 1 base, leaving 1 base of the junction unmatched. Germline CDR1 SGHDN, CDR2 FVKESK. The length of the CDR3 is 12 residues. CDR3 protein: CASSQGQGKAFF. The CDR3 region has the DNA TGTGCCAGCAGCCAAGGACAGGGGAAAGCTTTCTTT.

The chain is built from TRBV12-3 or TRBV12-4 and TRBJ1-3; D remains ambiguous. V was pared by 6 bases and J by 0 bases, with 6 bases between. CDR3 length equals 13 residues. CDR3 bases: TGTGCCAGCAGCCGACTCTCTGGAAACACCATATATTTT. Protein sequence: CASSRLSGNTIYF.

This sequence joins TRBV7-8 and TRBJ2-1, with 9 nucleotides matching TRBD2. Germline V lookup: CDR1 SGHVS, CDR2 FQNEAQ. This CDR3 has 16 amino acids. Trimming at V came to 3 bases and at J to 6 bases, leaving 9 bases not matched to a gene. The CDR3 protein is CASSFRSSGALNEQFF. The CDR3 DNA is TGTGCCAGCAGCTTTAGATCTAGCGGGGCCCTCAATGAGCAGTTCTTC.

This sequence joins TRBV7-9 and TRBJ1-2; TRBD1 might be the D (5 bases). This CDR3 region has 13 residues. Germline values: CDR1 SEHNR, CDR2 FQNEAQ (reference sequence). The germline V and J ends were trimmed by 5 bases and 4 bases, with 11 bases remaining between them. The CDR3 protein is CASSRLGGYGYTF. CDR3 bases: TGTGCCAGCAGCCGTCTGGGGGGCTATGGCTACACCTTC.

The V and J genes are TRBV28 and TRBJ2-2; D might be TRBD1 (7 bases). V was pared by 8 bases and J by 7 bases, with 20 bases between. The germline V gene encodes CDR1 MDHEN and CDR2 SYDVKM. The CDR3 runs 15 residues. As DNA, the CDR3 is TGTGCCAGCCGAGGCGGGACAGAGTATCACGGGGAGCTGTTTTTT. Encoded protein: CASRGGTEYHGELFF.

V and J are TRBV19 and TRBJ2-7; D call uncertain. Deletions cut 5 bases from V and 9 bases from J, with 17 bases between. Germline assignment: CDR1 LNHDA and CDR2 SQIVND (reference sequence). CDR3 length: 13 amino acids. The CDR3 DNA is TGTGCCAGTAGTCCCCGACTGGAGCTGGGGCAGTACTTC. Translating it yields CASSPRLELGQYF.